This is a list of T cell receptor beta chains from one sample in a study of T cell responses to AZD1222 COVID-19 vaccine. Here immunoSEQ multiplex PCR was the method, and the copy in TCRdb shows in-frame clones only, minus some. This table has fewer than 120,000 clones, less than 95% appearing once. The sample here was peripheral blood, taken on day 0 of AZD1222 vaccination. The receptor source for this set is an adult in good health. Both conserved end residues are part of each CDR3. The order of the fields is D gene, clone size, J gene, V gene, CDR3 DNA, CDR3 protein. The D gene is left open where the match is weak. Where a row states a size, it is once, few, many or the class of an expanded clone; other rows omit it.

d_gene: .
abundance: .
j_gene: TRBJ2-7
v_gene: TRBV10-2
CDR3nt: TGCGCCAGCAGCGATTCTTACGAGCAGTACTTC
CDR3aa: CASSDSYEQYF

d_gene: .
abundance: .
j_gene: TRBJ2-7
v_gene: TRBV2
CDR3nt: TGTGCCAGCAGTGACCGAGGGGAGGCCGCAAGAGACGAGCAGTACTTC
CDR3aa: CASSDRGEAARDEQYF

d_gene: .
abundance: .
j_gene: TRBJ2-3
v_gene: TRBV12-5
CDR3nt: TGTGCTAGTGGTTTTGTAAGTGAGGTCCGAGGCACAGATACGCAGTATTTT
CDR3aa: CASGFVSEVRGTDTQYF

d_gene: .
abundance: .
j_gene: TRBJ1-3
v_gene: TRBV7-3
CDR3nt: TGTGCCAGCAGCTTAGACGCCGGCAGCCTCTCTGGAAACACCATATATTTT
CDR3aa: CASSLDAGSLSGNTIYF

d_gene: .
abundance: .
j_gene: TRBJ2-7
v_gene: TRBV14
CDR3nt: TGTGCCAGCAGCCAAGCGACGGCCTACGAGCAGTACTTC
CDR3aa: CASSQATAYEQYF

d_gene: TRBD2
abundance: .
j_gene: TRBJ2-4
v_gene: TRBV7-9
CDR3nt: TGTGCCAGCAGCTTATTCACTAGCGAGGACCTAGCCAAAAACATTCAGTACTTC
CDR3aa: CASSLFTSEDLAKNIQYF

d_gene: TRBD1
abundance: .
j_gene: TRBJ2-7
v_gene: TRBV11-2
CDR3nt: TGTGCCAGCAGCTCGACAGGGGAACGCGGTCTATCGCCCTCCGAGCAGTACTTC
CDR3aa: CASSSTGERGLSPSEQYF

d_gene: .
abundance: .
j_gene: TRBJ1-2
v_gene: TRBV9
CDR3nt: TGTGCCAGCAGCGTAGTTCGTACGGGGGAAAGCGGCTACACCTTC
CDR3aa: CASSVVRTGESGYTF

d_gene: .
abundance: few
j_gene: TRBJ2-3
v_gene: TRBV6-1
CDR3nt: TGTGCCAGCAGTGAAGCGCTTGACGGGGCAGATACGCAGTATTTT
CDR3aa: CASSEALDGADTQYF

d_gene: .
abundance: .
j_gene: TRBJ1-1
v_gene: TRBV11-2
CDR3nt: TGTGCCAGCAGCTTAGATATGACAGCCAACACTGAAGCTTTCTTT
CDR3aa: CASSLDMTANTEAFF

d_gene: .
abundance: .
j_gene: TRBJ1-1
v_gene: TRBV12-3/TRBV12-4
CDR3nt: TGTGCCAGCAGGCACGAACTGAACACTGAAGCTTTCTTT
CDR3aa: CASRHELNTEAFF

d_gene: TRBD1
abundance: .
j_gene: TRBJ2-7
v_gene: TRBV25-1
CDR3nt: TGTGCCAGCCGTAGATCGGGGACAGGGGGCTACGAGCAGTACTTC
CDR3aa: CASRRSGTGGYEQYF

d_gene: .
abundance: .
j_gene: TRBJ2-7
v_gene: TRBV14
CDR3nt: TGTGCCAGCAGCCGAGACAGCCTGGGAGAGCAGTACTTC
CDR3aa: CASSRDSLGEQYF

d_gene: .
abundance: .
j_gene: TRBJ1-2
v_gene: TRBV25-1
CDR3nt: TGTGCCAGCAGTGAACCCGGACATTCCAACTATGGCTACACCTTC
CDR3aa: CASSEPGHSNYGYTF

d_gene: TRBD2
abundance: .
j_gene: TRBJ2-1
v_gene: TRBV5-4
CDR3nt: TGTGCCAGCAGCTGGACTAGCGGGGTCTACAATGAGCAGTTCTTC
CDR3aa: CASSWTSGVYNEQFF

d_gene: .
abundance: .
j_gene: TRBJ1-2
v_gene: TRBV27
CDR3nt: TGTGCCAGCAGTTCCCGTACAGGGACCGGCTACACCTTC
CDR3aa: CASSSRTGTGYTF

d_gene: .
abundance: .
j_gene: TRBJ1-2
v_gene: TRBV27
CDR3nt: TGTGCCAGCAGCCCGCCAGGGTCGGGGTATGGCTACACCTTC
CDR3aa: CASSPPGSGYGYTF

d_gene: .
abundance: .
j_gene: TRBJ1-2
v_gene: TRBV6-2/TRBV6-3
CDR3nt: TGTGCCAGCAGTTACTCGATACAGCAGCCATATGGCTACACCTTC
CDR3aa: CASSYSIQQPYGYTF

d_gene: .
abundance: .
j_gene: TRBJ2-6
v_gene: TRBV5-1
CDR3nt: TGCGCCAGCAGCTTGGGGGCCGGGGCCAACGTCCTGACTTTC
CDR3aa: CASSLGAGANVLTF

d_gene: .
abundance: .
j_gene: TRBJ1-1
v_gene: TRBV28
CDR3nt: TGTGCCAGCAGTTTGATGGGACTGAACACTGAAGCTTTCTTT
CDR3aa: CASSLMGLNTEAFF

d_gene: .
abundance: .
j_gene: TRBJ2-2
v_gene: TRBV11-2
CDR3nt: TGTGCCAGCACTCGACAGGGACTGGTCACCGGGGAGCTGTTTTTT
CDR3aa: CASTRQGLVTGELFF

d_gene: .
abundance: .
j_gene: TRBJ2-1
v_gene: TRBV18
CDR3nt: TGTGCCAGCTCCCTTAGGGAGCCCCCCTACAATGAGCAGTTCTTC
CDR3aa: CASSLREPPYNEQFF

d_gene: .
abundance: .
j_gene: TRBJ1-2
v_gene: TRBV28
CDR3nt: TGTGCCAGCAGAAAAAGGGGGACGGAAAACTATGGCTACACCTTC
CDR3aa: CASRKRGTENYGYTF

d_gene: TRBD1
abundance: .
j_gene: TRBJ2-2
v_gene: TRBV19
CDR3nt: TGTGCCAGTAGTGTCGGGACAGGGTACACCGGGGAGCTGTTTTTT
CDR3aa: CASSVGTGYTGELFF

d_gene: TRBD1
abundance: .
j_gene: TRBJ2-7
v_gene: TRBV10-3
CDR3nt: TGTGCCATCAGTAGGACAGGGCCTCTGGCCGAGCAGTACTTC
CDR3aa: CAISRTGPLAEQYF

d_gene: TRBD2
abundance: .
j_gene: TRBJ2-5
v_gene: TRBV13
CDR3nt: TGTGCCAGCAGCTTTACTAGCGGGGTTTACCAAGAGACCCAGTACTTC
CDR3aa: CASSFTSGVYQETQYF

d_gene: .
abundance: .
j_gene: TRBJ1-3
v_gene: TRBV5-6
CDR3nt: TGTGCCAGCAGCTTGTTGGGAAACACCATATATTTT
CDR3aa: CASSLLGNTIYF

d_gene: .
abundance: .
j_gene: TRBJ2-1
v_gene: TRBV6-5
CDR3nt: TGTGCCAGCACCCTGGGAGGGGGCACTGAGCAGTTCTTC
CDR3aa: CASTLGGGTEQFF

d_gene: .
abundance: .
j_gene: TRBJ2-3
v_gene: TRBV11-2
CDR3nt: TGTGCCAGCAGCCCTGGACGGGGGGCGACGCCAGATACGCAGTATTTT
CDR3aa: CASSPGRGATPDTQYF

d_gene: .
abundance: .
j_gene: TRBJ1-2
v_gene: TRBV28
CDR3nt: TGTGCCAGCAGTTTGGGGACAACCGGGGGTGGGTCTGGATGCACCTTC
CDR3aa: CASSLGTTGGGSGCTF

d_gene: .
abundance: .
j_gene: TRBJ1-2
v_gene: TRBV19
CDR3nt: TGTGCCAGTAGTATTTGGGGCCGGGGCTACACCTTC
CDR3aa: CASSIWGRGYTF

d_gene: .
abundance: .
j_gene: TRBJ1-5
v_gene: TRBV30
CDR3nt: TGTGCCTGGAGTGCCGCAACAGGTAGCAATCAGCCCCAGCATTTT
CDR3aa: CAWSAATGSNQPQHF

d_gene: .
abundance: .
j_gene: TRBJ2-3
v_gene: TRBV20-1
CDR3nt: TGCAGCGTACCGGGAAATACGCAGTATTTT
CDR3aa: CSVPGNTQYF

d_gene: .
abundance: few
j_gene: TRBJ1-1
v_gene: TRBV24-1
CDR3nt: TGTGCCACCACACCTTGGCAGGGCGCTTTCTTT
CDR3aa: CATTPWQGAFF

d_gene: .
abundance: once
j_gene: TRBJ1-1
v_gene: TRBV5-1
CDR3nt: TGCGCCAGCAGCTTGGCTGGGGGGGCTGGTGCCACTGAAGCTTTCTTT
CDR3aa: CASSLAGGAGATEAFF

d_gene: TRBD1
abundance: .
j_gene: TRBJ1-1
v_gene: TRBV6-5
CDR3nt: TGTGCCAGCGGACAGGGTATCATGAACACTGAAGCTTTCTTT
CDR3aa: CASGQGIMNTEAFF

d_gene: .
abundance: .
j_gene: TRBJ1-5
v_gene: TRBV30
CDR3nt: TGTGCCTGGAGTCCCGAGTTTGGTCAGCCCCAGCATTTT
CDR3aa: CAWSPEFGQPQHF

d_gene: TRBD2
abundance: .
j_gene: TRBJ2-3
v_gene: TRBV14
CDR3nt: TGTGCCAGCAGCCCGGGACTAGCGGGCCCAGTAGATACGCAGTATTTT
CDR3aa: CASSPGLAGPVDTQYF

d_gene: .
abundance: .
j_gene: TRBJ2-2
v_gene: TRBV11-1
CDR3nt: TGTGCCAGCAGCTTATCACTAGCCGGGGAGCTGTTTTTT
CDR3aa: CASSLSLAGELFF

d_gene: TRBD1
abundance: .
j_gene: TRBJ1-5
v_gene: TRBV5-6
CDR3nt: TGTGCCAGCAGCAAGGACAGGGGAGTCCTCAAGAGCAATCAGCCCCAGCATTTT
CDR3aa: CASSKDRGVLKSNQPQHF